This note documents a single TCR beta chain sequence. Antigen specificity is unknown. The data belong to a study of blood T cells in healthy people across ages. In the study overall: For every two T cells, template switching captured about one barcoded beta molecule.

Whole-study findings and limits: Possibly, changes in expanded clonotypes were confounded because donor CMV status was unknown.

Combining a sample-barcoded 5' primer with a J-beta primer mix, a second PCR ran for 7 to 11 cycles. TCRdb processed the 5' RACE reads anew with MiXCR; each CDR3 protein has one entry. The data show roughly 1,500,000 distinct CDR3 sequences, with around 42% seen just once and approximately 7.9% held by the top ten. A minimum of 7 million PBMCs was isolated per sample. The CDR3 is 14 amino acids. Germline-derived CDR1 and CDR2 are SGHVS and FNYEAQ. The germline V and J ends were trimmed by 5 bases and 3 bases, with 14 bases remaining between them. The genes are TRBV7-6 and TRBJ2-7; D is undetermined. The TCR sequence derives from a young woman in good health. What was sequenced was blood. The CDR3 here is CASSPNLGNYEQYF. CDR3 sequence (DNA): TGTGCCAGCAGCCCTAACCTGGGAAACTACGAGCAGTACTTC.